The 9 T cell receptor beta chains below were found in one sample sequenced in a study of a mutant IDH1 vaccine in newly diagnosed glioma. What these receptors recognize is not known. Time point of the sample: week 47, end of study. Alongside topical imiquimod, each dose of vaccine comprised 300 ug of mutant IDH1 20-mer peptide. The method was immunoSEQ multiplex PCR; TCRdb's version includes in-frame clones alone and lacks a portion of them. The sample has fewer than 45,000 clones, approximately 79% seen once; the top ten hold about 19%. Source: PBMCs, taken from a glioma patient whose treatment included an IDH1 peptide vaccine. These receptors originate from a man aged 18 to 29 with glioma. Some clones in this sample may be carry-over from other donors' samples.

CDR3 in DNA: TGTGCCAGCTCAGTGAACACTGAAGCTTTCTTT. Amino acids: CASSVNTEAFF. The chain links TRBV18 to TRBJ1-1; no reliable D call. The CDR3 spans 11 residues. Germline CDR1 KGHSH, CDR2 LQKENI. The V end lost 5 bases, the J end lost 0 bases, and 1 base lay between the germline ends.

V and J are TRBV23-1 and TRBJ1-2, with D possibly matching TRBD1 (5 bases). TRBV23-1 is an ORF for which the function is uncertain. CDR3 size: 13 residues. V was clipped by 7 bases and J by 5 bases, with 14 bases between them. CDR3 sequence: CASTHRQLYGYTF. The CDR3 nucleotides are TGCGCCAGCACTCATCGACAGCTATATGGCTACACCTTC.

The chain employs TRBV19 and TRBJ2-7; 8 nucleotides match TRBD2. With 2 bases clipped from V and 0 bases from J, the junction kept 9 bases outside the gene matches. From germline, CDR1 is LNHDA and CDR2 SQIVND (reference sequence). There are 17 residues in the CDR3. CDR3 region: CASSIPPSGGYSYEQYF. The CDR3 coding sequence is TGTGCCAGTAGTATACCCCCCAGCGGGGGATACTCCTACGAGCAGTACTTC.

V is TRBV4-1 and J is TRBJ2-2; tentatively, D is TRBD2 (6 bases). Germline loops: CDR1 MGHRA, CDR2 YSYEKL. V lost 1 base to trimming and J lost 8 bases, with 17 bases between them. The CDR3 sequence is 16 residues long. CDR3 protein: CASSQVLLARTGELFF. CDR3 sequence (DNA): TGCGCCAGCAGCCAAGTTTTACTAGCAAGAACTGGGGAGCTGTTTTTT.

The rearrangement joins TRBV5-1 to TRBJ2-5, with D perhaps being TRBD1 or TRBD2 (5 bases each). The CDR3 sequence is 15 residues long. Germline V gene sequence: CDR1 SGHRS, CDR2 YFSETQ. V dropped 5 bases and J dropped 0 bases, with 14 bases sitting between them. The CDR3 spells CASRPGRSYQETQYF. The CDR3 DNA reads TGCGCCAGCAGACCGGGACGGTCGTACCAAGAGACCCAGTACTTC.

The CDR3: CAWQPATGGAYSAFF. The DNA for the CDR3 is TGTGCCTGGCAACCCGCGACAGGGGGCGCGTATTCAGCTTTCTTT. The J gene is TRBJ1-1, the V gene TRBV30; TRBD1 agrees at 10 bases. After removal of 5 bases from V and 10 bases from J, the junction contained 16 bases not matched to a gene. Per germline, CDR1 GTSNPN and CDR2 SVGIG (reference sequence). This CDR3 has 15 amino acids.

This chain uses TRBV28 with TRBJ1-2, with a weak D call TRBD1 (5 bases). This CDR3 is built from 17 residues. Germline lookup yields CDR1 MDHEN and CDR2 SYDVKM. V gave up 2 bases and J gave up 4 bases, with 20 bases separating them. The CDR3 DNA is TGTGCCAGCAGTTTAGTGATGCAGGGAACGGGGGTCTATGGCTACACCTTC. Translated, it gives CASSLVMQGTGVYGYTF.

This clone showed up just a few times. CDR3 in DNA: TGTGCCAGCAGTTTCTCTCCTTCGAGAGAGCAGTACTTC. Protein: CASSFSPSREQYF. The chain combines TRBV27 with TRBJ2-7; no definite D call. The germline V gene has CDR1 MNHEY and CDR2 SMNVEV (reference sequence). The germline V and J ends were trimmed by 3 bases and 7 bases, with 13 bases remaining between them. The CDR3 covers 13 residues.

The rearrangement links TRBV4-3 to TRBJ2-3, with D perhaps assigned TRBD1 or TRBD2 (5 bases each). Looked up from germline, CDR1 is LGHNA and CDR2 is YSLEER. V was cut by 5 bases and J by 2 bases, with 8 bases left in between. The CDR3 is 13 residues long. The CDR3 coding sequence is TGCGCCAGCAGCGAGGGGACCACAGATACGCAGTATTTT. Translating it yields CASSEGTTDTQYF.